These 27 T cell receptor beta chains were all obtained from the same sample, sequenced in a study of T cells in tumors after PD-1 blockade. Clones were sequenced by immunoSEQ multiplex PCR, and TCRdb holds only the in-frame ones, with some missing. The sample includes fewer than 15,000 clones, roughly three fifths seen only once; the top ten take around 17%. Sequences were derived from tumor tissue, sampled before anti-PD-1 treatment. These receptors were taken from a human donor with basal cell carcinoma.

V and J are TRBV30 and TRBJ2-4; D gene ambiguous. V was clipped by 5 bases and J by 11 bases, with 13 bases between them. CDR1 and CDR2 from the germline V gene are GTSNPN and SVGIG (reference sequence). This CDR3 region has 11 residues. This chain's CDR3 is CAWAVGSFQYF. The CDR3 DNA reads TGTGCCTGGGCCGTGGGGTCCTTTCAGTACTTC.

The chain has TRBV7-3 and TRBJ2-2; TRBD2 matches 9 bases. Germline trimming cut 0 bases from V and 3 bases from J; bases unmatched to any gene: 8. The V gene's germline CDR1 is SGHTA and CDR2 FQGTGA. The CDR3 is 18 residues long. CDR3: CASSLTPSGTGYTGELFF. CDR3 sequence (DNA): TGTGCCAGCAGCTTAACACCTAGCGGGACCGGGTACACCGGGGAGCTGTTTTTT.

The chain is built from TRBV19 and TRBJ1-2; 9 nucleotides line up with TRBD1. The CDR3 runs to 15 residues. Trimming removed 4 bases from V and 6 bases from J; junction bases left unmatched: 9. Germline loops: CDR1 LNHDA, CDR2 SQIVND (reference sequence). Written as DNA, the CDR3 is TGTGCCAGTAGTACCCGGGACAGGGTGAGCGATGGCTACACCTTC. Amino acids: CASSTRDRVSDGYTF.

This clone was seen a handful of times. The gene calls are TRBV3-1 (or the pseudogene TRBV3-2) and TRBJ1-1; tentative D call: TRBD1 (5 bases). The germline CDR1 and CDR2 sequences are LGHDT and YNNKEL (reference sequence). CDR3 length: 13 amino acids. Trimming stripped 2 bases from V and 4 bases from J, with 8 bases between. The CDR3 reads CASSQQGGTEAFF. CDR3 sequence (DNA): TGTGCCAGCAGCCAACAGGGTGGCACTGAAGCTTTCTTT.

This clone appeared a few times. This chain connects TRBV4-1 to TRBJ1-2, with a possible D match to TRBD1 (5 bases). The CDR3 contains 16 residues. V was clipped by 0 bases and J by 8 bases, with 19 bases between them. The germline CDR1 and CDR2 sequences are MGHRA and YSYEKL. The CDR3 region is CASSQDFGAPPRGYTF. Written as DNA, the CDR3 is TGCGCCAGCAGCCAAGATTTCGGGGCGCCCCCGAGAGGCTACACCTTC.

This chain uses TRBV7-8 with TRBJ2-7; D possibly corresponds to TRBD2 (6 bases). V lost 5 bases, J lost 0 bases, and 11 bases lay in between. CDR1 and CDR2 (germline): SGHVS, FQNEAQ. This CDR3 has 14 amino acids. CDR3 in amino acids: CASSPTGSSYEQYF. CDR3 bases: TGTGCCAGCAGCCCGACCGGGAGCTCCTACGAGCAGTACTTC.

The J gene is TRBJ2-2, the V gene TRBV18; D uncertain. V lost 6 bases and J lost 7, with 12 bases in between. Germline CDR1 reads KGHSH; CDR2 reads LQKENI. The CDR3 consists of 13 residues. CDR3 sequence: CASSLHAGGELFF. The CDR3 region has the DNA TGTGCCAGCTCCCTGCACGCTGGCGGGGAGCTGTTTTTT.

The rearrangement uses TRBV28 and TRBJ2-3; 8 bases fit TRBD1. The CDR3 totals 15 residues. Unmatched junction bases numbered 9, after V lost 4 bases and J lost 6 bases. Germline V lookup: CDR1 MDHEN, CDR2 SYDVKM. The CDR3, as DNA: TGTGCCAGCAGTTCCCACGACAGGGGTGTGGATACGCAGTATTTT. This codes for CASSSHDRGVDTQYF.

This chain uses TRBV7-2 with TRBJ2-3, with TRBD2 identical over 15 bases. The CDR3 has 18 residues. From germline, CDR1 is SGHTA and CDR2 FQGNSA. Trimming cost V 4 bases and J 6 bases; bases outside gene matches: 11. CDR3 DNA: TGTGCCAGCAGCTCCTCGGGGACTAGCGGGGGGCTAGCGGATACGCAGTATTTT. It is translated as CASSSSGTSGGLADTQYF.

This chain connects TRBV6-5 to TRBJ1-6; D gene unclear. The CDR3 contains 15 residues. Germline values: CDR1 MNHEY, CDR2 SVGAGI. Deletions cut 6 bases from V and 7 bases from J, with 16 bases between. The chain's CDR3 is CASSASYRGNSPLHF. The CDR3 region has the DNA TGTGCCAGCAGCGCCTCTTACAGAGGGAATTCACCCCTCCACTTT.

This chain links TRBV2 with TRBJ1-5, with D unresolved. Germline-derived CDR1 and CDR2 are SNHLY and FYNNEI. The V and J ends lost 7 bases and 11 bases respectively, with 18 bases between them. The CDR3 has 13 amino acids. CDR3 in amino acids: CASTLGLGAAQHF. The CDR3 DNA reads as TGTGCCAGCACCTTGGGGTTGGGCGCAGCCCAGCATTTT.

This clone has a handful of counts. The J gene is TRBJ1-5, the V gene TRBV6-1, with a weak D call TRBD1 (5 bases). The germline CDR1 and CDR2 sequences are MNHNS and SASEGT. CDR3 length: 14 amino acids. V lost 1 base and J 6 bases, leaving 10 bases between the germline ends. The CDR3 loop is CASSEGSGSQPQHF. The CDR3 nucleotides read TGTGCCAGCAGTGAAGGTTCAGGGAGTCAGCCCCAGCATTTT.

This clone turned up a few times. This chain joins TRBV7-2 and TRBJ2-7; possible D gene TRBD1, 5 bases. V gave up 0 bases and J gave up 5 bases, with 17 bases separating them. Germline lookup yields CDR1 SGHTA and CDR2 FQGNSA. This CDR3 comprises 16 residues. CDR3 DNA sequence: TGTGCCAGCAGCTTAGCGGCCTCATCCCTAGGGGACGAGCAGTACTTC. This encodes CASSLAASSLGDEQYF.

This rearrangement joins TRBV7-8 to TRBJ1-2, with D unclear. Trimming pared 2 bases from V and 3 bases from J, leaving 7 bases between. The germline V gene has CDR1 SGHVS and CDR2 FQNEAQ. The CDR3 contains 13 residues. The CDR3, as DNA: TGTGCCAGCAGCTTAAATGTGGACTATGGCTACACCTTC. Amino acid sequence: CASSLNVDYGYTF.

The J gene is TRBJ1-5, the V gene TRBV16; TRBD1 aligns across 7 bases. The CDR3 totals 13 residues. The germline V gene has CDR1 KGHSY and CDR2 FQNENV. The J segment lost 6 bases and the V segment lost 5 bases, leaving 4 bases of the junction unmatched. CDR3 bases: TGTGCCAGCAGCGACAGGGATCCTCAGCCCCAGCATTTT. Translation: CASSDRDPQPQHF.

V usage is TRBV4-3 and J usage is TRBJ2-1; 14 bases line up with TRBD2. The V gene's germline CDR1 is LGHNA and CDR2 YSLEER. V lost 3 bases, J lost 8 bases, and 6 bases stayed unmatched. The CDR3 is 16 residues long. This CDR3 is CASSHGTSGSLDEQFF. The CDR3 region has the DNA TGCGCCAGCAGCCATGGGACTAGCGGGAGCCTGGATGAGCAGTTCTTC.

This chain connects TRBV29-1 to TRBJ1-3, with TRBD1 matching 8 bases. The germline V gene has CDR1 SQVTM and CDR2 ANQGSEA. The V and J ends lost 5 bases and 0 bases, in that order; junction bases with no gene match: 6. This CDR3 has 15 residues. CDR3 coding DNA: TGCAGCGTTAGTAAAACAGGGGGCTCTGGAAACACCATATATTTT. This translates into CSVSKTGGSGNTIYF.

CDR3 nucleotide sequence: TGTGCCAGCAGCTCCGGGGGTGCCCAAGAGACCCAGTACTTC. Encoded protein: CASSSGGAQETQYF. V usage is TRBV27 and J usage is TRBJ2-5, with D maybe TRBD2 (6 bases). Trimming stripped 6 bases from V and 1 base from J, with 12 bases between. Germline V gives CDR1 MNHEY, CDR2 SMNVEV (reference sequence). The CDR3 contains 14 residues.

The rearrangement joins TRBV5-8 to TRBJ1-1; D remains unclear. Germline V gene lookup returns CDR1 SGHTS and CDR2 YDEGEE. The CDR3 consists of 13 residues. The V and J ends lost 1 base and 1 base respectively, with 5 bases between them. CDR3 nucleotide sequence: TGTGCCAGCAGCTTGACAAAGAACACTGAAGCTTTCTTT. Translating gives CASSLTKNTEAFF.

This chain links TRBV25-1 with TRBJ2-5; D gene ambiguous. Trimming pared 1 base from V and 4 bases from J, leaving 7 bases between. The CDR3 is 13 amino acids. Germline V CDR1 and CDR2: MGHDK, SYGVNS. In nucleotides, the CDR3 is TGTGCCAGCAGTGAATTATGGGGAGAGACCCAGTACTTC. It yields the protein CASSELWGETQYF.

The chain uses TRBV18 and TRBJ2-7; 8 bases are shared with TRBD2. The CDR3 contains 18 residues. Germline CDR1 is KGHSH and CDR2 is LQKENI. V shed 3 bases and J 3 bases; nucleotides not matched to a gene: 16. In DNA, the CDR3 is TGTGCCAGCTCACCCCATGTCGGCAGCGGGAGAAGCCTCTACGAGCAGTACTTC. This translates into CASSPHVGSGRSLYEQYF.

Concerning this clone: Compared with germline, one end of the junction differs, possibly owing to a read error. The V and J genes are TRBV30 and TRBJ2-1; D is possibly TRBD2 (7 bases). Looked up from germline, CDR1 is GTSNPN and CDR2 is SVGIG (reference sequence). This CDR3 spans 11 amino acids. CDR3 DNA sequence: TGTGCCTGGATAGGGGGGGCCGTTGGTATCTTC. Translation gives CAWIGGAVGIF.

This chain uses TRBV18 with TRBJ2-5, with D tentatively TRBD2 (5 bases). Germline V gene data show CDR1 as KGHSH and CDR2 as LQKENI. Trimming removed 3 bases from V and 5 bases from J, with 10 bases in between. This CDR3 spans 13 amino acids. Written as DNA, the CDR3 is TGTGCCAGCTCACCCGGGATGGGGGAGACCCAGTACTTC. Translating it yields CASSPGMGETQYF.

This clone was counted a few times. The rearrangement links TRBV19 to TRBJ1-5; TRBD1 matches at 7 bases. Trimming cost V 0 bases and J 4 bases; bases outside gene matches: 3. Per the germline V gene, CDR1 is LNHDA and CDR2 is SQIVND (reference sequence). The CDR3 loop spans 15 amino acids. The CDR3 loop is CASSIEQGRNQPQHF. Written as DNA, the CDR3 is TGTGCCAGTAGTATAGAACAGGGGAGAAATCAGCCCCAGCATTTT.

The chain links TRBV27 to TRBJ2-7, with 11 nucleotides matching TRBD2. The germline V gene has CDR1 MNHEY and CDR2 SMNVEV (reference sequence). This CDR3 region has 16 residues. Trimming took 3 bases from V and 4 from J; bases not matched to a gene: 8. For the CDR3, the DNA is TGTGCCAGCAGTTTGGCCCTAGCGGGAGGTCTATACGAGCAGTACTTC. Amino acid sequence: CASSLALAGGLYEQYF.

The chain carries TRBV28 and TRBJ1-4; TRBD1 is a possible D gene (6 bases). Per the germline V gene, CDR1 is MDHEN and CDR2 is SYDVKM. Trimming shortened V by 6 bases and J by 8 bases, and 10 bases separated the two germline ends. The length of the CDR3 is 12 residues. The CDR3 bases are TGTGCCAGCAGCGAGGGGGGCGAAAAACTGTTTTTT. Its protein is CASSEGGEKLFF.

V gene TRBV30 combines with J gene TRBJ2-5, with D tentatively TRBD1 or TRBD2 (5 bases each). Germline CDR1 reads GTSNPN; CDR2 reads SVGIG (reference sequence). The CDR3 length is 14 residues. Trimming cost V 1 base and J 5 bases, with 14 bases left between them. The CDR3 region is CAWSGGARTETQYF. The CDR3 region has the DNA TGTGCCTGGAGTGGAGGGGCGCGCACGGAGACCCAGTACTTC.